This T cell receptor (beta chain) is from a study of CD4+ T cells in melanoma. TCRdb keeps only in-frame clones here, not all; method: immunoSEQ multiplex PCR. The table includes 12,000 to 15,000 clones, around 70% detected once. Findings of the study overall: A reported correlation linked neoantigen-specific CD4+ T cells to CD8+, macrophage and B cell function. Diverse differentiation states were reported for melanoma neoantigen-specific CD4+ T cells.

Germline CDR1 and CDR2: SGDLS and YYNGEE. V lost 0 bases and J 7 bases, leaving 16 bases between the germline ends. The CDR3 is 16 residues long. On this clone: Its specificity is unknown.

V and J are TRBV9 and TRBJ2-2; possibly TRBD2 for D (6 bases). Sequences were obtained from cells from a culture (not recorded whether cultured in vitro). This receptor was taken from a human donor with melanoma. CDR3 residues: CASSVAHSRGIGELFF. CDR3 DNA: TGTGCCAGCAGCGTAGCTCACAGCCGGGGGATCGGGGAGCTGTTTTTT.